This entry lists 3 T cell receptor beta chains sequenced from one sample in a study of Ad26.COV2.S vaccination and SARS-CoV-2 variants. Some clones are missing from TCRdb's copy, which holds only in-frame ones; the method was immunoSEQ multiplex PCR. The sample consists of 400,000 or so clones, about 88% of them appearing once. Sample treatment: around 19 received Ad26.COV2.S at low or high dose, single or two shots; about 5 received placebo; per-sample allocation not given. Collection of the samples took place on day 63 after the first injection of vaccine or placebo. The sequenced sample was peripheral blood, obtained in a trial of Ad26.COV2.S vaccine versus placebo. All receptors come from a person aged 18-65 years who received the Ad26.COV2.S COVID-19 vaccine or a placebo.

The CDR3 DNA is TGTGCCAGCAGTTACTCGGGCGGGAGCTCCTACAATGAGCAGTTCTTC. Translation gives CASSYSGGSSYNEQFF. The chain recombines TRBV6-6 with TRBJ2-1; 7 bases are shared with TRBD2. V trimming: 0 bases; J trimming: 0 bases; junction bases outside the gene matches: 2. Germline V gene data show CDR1 as MNHNY and CDR2 as SVGAGI (reference sequence). This CDR3 spans 16 amino acids.

J is TRBJ2-2 and V is TRBV2; 7 bases line up with TRBD1. Trimming took 6 bases from V and 6 from J; bases not matched to a gene: 10. This CDR3 contains 15 residues. From germline, CDR1 is SNHLY and CDR2 FYNNEI. CDR3 amino acids: CASRPTGKSSGELFF. CDR3 bases: TGTGCCAGCAGGCCGACAGGGAAGAGCTCCGGGGAGCTGTTTTTT.

This clone appeared a few times. The V gene is TRBV7-9, the J gene TRBJ2-2; D gene unclear. The CDR3 consists of 13 residues. CDR1 and CDR2 (germline): SEHNR, FQNEAQ (reference sequence). Trimming pared 3 bases from V and 2 bases from J, leaving 4 bases between. DNA of the CDR3: TGTGCCAGCAGCTTCGGAAACACCGGGGAGCTGTTTTTT. Translated, it gives CASSFGNTGELFF.